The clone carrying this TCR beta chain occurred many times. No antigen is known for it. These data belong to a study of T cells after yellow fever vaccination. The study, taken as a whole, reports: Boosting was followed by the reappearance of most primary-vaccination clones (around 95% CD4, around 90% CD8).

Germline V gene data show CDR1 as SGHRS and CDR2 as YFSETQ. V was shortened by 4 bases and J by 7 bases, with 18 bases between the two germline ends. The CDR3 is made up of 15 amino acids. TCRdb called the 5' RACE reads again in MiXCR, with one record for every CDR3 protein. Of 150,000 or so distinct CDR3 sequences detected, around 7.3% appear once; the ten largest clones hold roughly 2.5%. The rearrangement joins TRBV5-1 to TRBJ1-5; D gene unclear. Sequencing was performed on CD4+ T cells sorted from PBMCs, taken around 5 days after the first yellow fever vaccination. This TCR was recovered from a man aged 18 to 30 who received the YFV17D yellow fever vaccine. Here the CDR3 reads CASSPDPSPDQPQHF. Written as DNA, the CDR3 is TGCGCCAGCAGCCCGGACCCTTCTCCAGACCAGCCCCAGCATTTT.